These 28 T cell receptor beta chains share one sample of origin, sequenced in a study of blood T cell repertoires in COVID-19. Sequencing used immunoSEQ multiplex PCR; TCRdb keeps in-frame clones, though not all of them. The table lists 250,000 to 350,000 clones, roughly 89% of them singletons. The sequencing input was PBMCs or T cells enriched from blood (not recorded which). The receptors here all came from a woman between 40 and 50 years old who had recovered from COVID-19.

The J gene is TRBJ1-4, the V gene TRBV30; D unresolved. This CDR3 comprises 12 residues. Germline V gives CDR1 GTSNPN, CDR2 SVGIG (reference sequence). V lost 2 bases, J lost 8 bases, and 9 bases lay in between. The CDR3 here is CAWSSAVEKLFF. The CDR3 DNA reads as TGTGCCTGGAGTTCGGCGGTAGAAAAACTGTTTTTT.

The CDR3 spells CASSPTRTGFNEKLFF. The CDR3 bases are TGTGCCAGCAGCCCGACCCGGACAGGGTTTAATGAAAAACTGTTTTTT. The chain has TRBV28 and TRBJ1-4; 8 nucleotides agree with TRBD1. The V gene's germline CDR1 is MDHEN and CDR2 SYDVKM. CDR3 length: 16 amino acids. Losses at the gene ends were 6 bases for V and 4 bases for J; bases not matched to a gene: 10.

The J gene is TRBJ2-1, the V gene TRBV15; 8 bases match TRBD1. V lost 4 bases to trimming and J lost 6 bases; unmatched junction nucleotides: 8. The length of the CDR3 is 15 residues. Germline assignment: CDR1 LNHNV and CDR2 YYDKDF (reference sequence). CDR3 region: CATSINTDRGNEQFF. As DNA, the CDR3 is TGTGCCACCAGCATCAACACCGACAGGGGCAATGAGCAGTTCTTC.

The CDR3 region is CASSFAGTDNEKLFF. The CDR3 region has the DNA TGTGCCAGCAGCTTCGCCGGGACAGACAATGAAAAACTGTTTTTT. The rearrangement links TRBV7-6 to TRBJ1-4, with 7 bases lining up with TRBD1. V dropped 3 bases and J dropped 5; count of bases not matched to a gene: 6. The CDR3 spans 15 residues. Germline V lookup: CDR1 SGHVS, CDR2 FNYEAQ.

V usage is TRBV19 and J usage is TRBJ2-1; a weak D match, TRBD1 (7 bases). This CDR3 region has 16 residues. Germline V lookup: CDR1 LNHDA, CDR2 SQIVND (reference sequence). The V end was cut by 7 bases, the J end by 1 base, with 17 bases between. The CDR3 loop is CASTISRGVSYNEQFF. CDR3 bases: TGTGCCAGTACCATCTCCAGGGGGGTTTCCTACAATGAGCAGTTCTTC.

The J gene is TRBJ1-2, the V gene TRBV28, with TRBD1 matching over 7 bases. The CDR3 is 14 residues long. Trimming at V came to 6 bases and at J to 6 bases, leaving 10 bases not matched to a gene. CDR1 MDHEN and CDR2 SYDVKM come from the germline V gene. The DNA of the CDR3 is TGTGCCAGCAGCCCTGGGACAGCCAGTCATGGCTACACCTTC. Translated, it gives CASSPGTASHGYTF.

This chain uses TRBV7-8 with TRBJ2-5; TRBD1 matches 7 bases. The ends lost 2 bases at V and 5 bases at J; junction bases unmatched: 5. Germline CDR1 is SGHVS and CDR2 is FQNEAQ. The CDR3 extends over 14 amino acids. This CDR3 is CASSLRQGGETQYF. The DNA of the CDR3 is TGTGCCAGCAGCTTACGACAGGGTGGCGAGACCCAGTACTTC.

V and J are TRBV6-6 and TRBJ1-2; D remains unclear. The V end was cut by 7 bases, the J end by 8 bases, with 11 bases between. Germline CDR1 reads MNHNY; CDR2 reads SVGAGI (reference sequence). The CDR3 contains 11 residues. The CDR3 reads CASTRSRGYTF. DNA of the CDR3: TGTGCCAGCACCAGGTCCCGCGGCTACACCTTC.

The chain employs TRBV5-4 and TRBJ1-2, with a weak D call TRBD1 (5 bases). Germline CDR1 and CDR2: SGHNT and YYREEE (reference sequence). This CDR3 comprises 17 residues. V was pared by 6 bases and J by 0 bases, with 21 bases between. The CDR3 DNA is TGTGCCAGCACCTCAGGGCCTCTCAACACGGCTAACTATGGCTACACCTTC. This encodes CASTSGPLNTANYGYTF.

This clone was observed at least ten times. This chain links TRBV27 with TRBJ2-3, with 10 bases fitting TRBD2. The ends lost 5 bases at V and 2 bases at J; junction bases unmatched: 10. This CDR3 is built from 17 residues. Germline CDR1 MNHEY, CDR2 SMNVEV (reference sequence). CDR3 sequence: CASSTPFGLADTDTQYF. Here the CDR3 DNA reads TGTGCCAGCAGTACTCCCTTTGGACTAGCGGACACAGATACGCAGTATTTT.

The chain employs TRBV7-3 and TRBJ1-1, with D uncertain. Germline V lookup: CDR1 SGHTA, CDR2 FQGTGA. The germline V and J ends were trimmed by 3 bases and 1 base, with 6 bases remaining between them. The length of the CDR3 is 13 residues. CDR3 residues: CASSFQSNTEAFF. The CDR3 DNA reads TGTGCCAGCAGCTTTCAGTCGAACACTGAAGCTTTCTTT.

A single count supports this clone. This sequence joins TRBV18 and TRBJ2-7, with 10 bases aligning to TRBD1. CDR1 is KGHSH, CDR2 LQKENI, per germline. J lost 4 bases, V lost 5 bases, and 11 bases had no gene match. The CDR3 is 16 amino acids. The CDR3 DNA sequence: TGTGCCAGCTCATCTGGACAGGGGGGAATTCAATACGAGCAGTACTTC. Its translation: CASSSGQGGIQYEQYF. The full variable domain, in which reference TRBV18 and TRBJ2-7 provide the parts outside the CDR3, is NAGVMQNPRHLVRRRGQEARLRCSPMKGHSHVYWYRQLPEEGLKFMVYLQKENIIDESGMPKERFSAEFPKEGPSILRIQQVVRGDSAAYFCASSSGQGGIQYEQYFGPGTRLTVT.

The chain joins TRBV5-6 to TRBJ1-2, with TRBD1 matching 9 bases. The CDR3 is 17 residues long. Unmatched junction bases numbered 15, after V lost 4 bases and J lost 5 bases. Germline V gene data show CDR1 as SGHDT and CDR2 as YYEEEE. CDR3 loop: CASSSPGQGPYLYGYTF. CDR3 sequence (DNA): TGTGCCAGCAGCAGTCCGGGACAGGGACCCTACCTTTATGGCTACACCTTC.

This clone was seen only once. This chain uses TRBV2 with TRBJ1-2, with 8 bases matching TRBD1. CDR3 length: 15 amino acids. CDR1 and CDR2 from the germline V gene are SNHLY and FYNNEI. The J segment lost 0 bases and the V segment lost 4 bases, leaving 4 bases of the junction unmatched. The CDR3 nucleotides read TGTGCCAGCAGTGTACAGGGGGGACCTAACTATGGCTACACCTTC. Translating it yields CASSVQGGPNYGYTF.

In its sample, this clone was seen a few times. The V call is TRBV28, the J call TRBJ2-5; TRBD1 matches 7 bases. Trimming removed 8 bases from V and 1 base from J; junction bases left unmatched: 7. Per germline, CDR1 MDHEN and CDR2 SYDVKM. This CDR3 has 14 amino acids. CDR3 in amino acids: CASGTRDSQETQYF. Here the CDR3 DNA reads TGTGCCAGCGGTACCCGGGACAGCCAAGAGACCCAGTACTTC. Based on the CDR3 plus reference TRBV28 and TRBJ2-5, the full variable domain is DVKVTQSSRYLVKRTGEKVFLECVQDMDHENMFWYRQDPGLGLRLIYFSYDVKMKEKGDIPEGYSVSREKKERFSLILESASTNQTSMYLCASGTRDSQETQYFGPGTRLLVL.

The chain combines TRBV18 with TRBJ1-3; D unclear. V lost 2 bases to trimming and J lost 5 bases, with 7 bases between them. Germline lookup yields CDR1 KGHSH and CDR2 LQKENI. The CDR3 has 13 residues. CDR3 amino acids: CASSPIPRNTIYF. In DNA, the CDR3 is TGTGCCAGCTCACCAATCCCCAGAAACACCATATATTTT.

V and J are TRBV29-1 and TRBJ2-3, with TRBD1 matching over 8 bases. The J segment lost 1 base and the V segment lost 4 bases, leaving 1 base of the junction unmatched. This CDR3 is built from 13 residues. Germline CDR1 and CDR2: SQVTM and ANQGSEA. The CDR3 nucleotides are TGCAGCGTTGTGGGACAGGGCACAGATACGCAGTATTTT. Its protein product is CSVVGQGTDTQYF.

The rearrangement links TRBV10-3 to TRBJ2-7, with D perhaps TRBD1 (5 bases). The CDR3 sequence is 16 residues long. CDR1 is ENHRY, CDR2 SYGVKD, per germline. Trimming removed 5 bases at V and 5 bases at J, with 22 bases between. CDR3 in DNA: TGTGCCATCAGTACACCGACAGCCCCCCGAGTAGACGAGCAGTACTTC. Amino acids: CAISTPTAPRVDEQYF.

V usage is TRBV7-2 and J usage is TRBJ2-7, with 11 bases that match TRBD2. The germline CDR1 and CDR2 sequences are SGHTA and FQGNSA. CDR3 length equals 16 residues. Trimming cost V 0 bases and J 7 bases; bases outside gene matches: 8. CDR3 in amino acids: CASSLAGLAGGGEQYF. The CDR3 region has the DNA TGTGCCAGCAGCTTAGCGGGGCTAGCGGGAGGTGGAGAGCAGTACTTC.

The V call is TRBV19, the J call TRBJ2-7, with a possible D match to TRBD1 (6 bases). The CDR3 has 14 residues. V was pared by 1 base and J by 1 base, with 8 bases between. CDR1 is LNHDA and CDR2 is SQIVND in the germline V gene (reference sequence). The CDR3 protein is CASSIGTASYEQYF. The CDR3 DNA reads TGTGCCAGTAGTATAGGGACAGCATCCTACGAGCAGTACTTC.

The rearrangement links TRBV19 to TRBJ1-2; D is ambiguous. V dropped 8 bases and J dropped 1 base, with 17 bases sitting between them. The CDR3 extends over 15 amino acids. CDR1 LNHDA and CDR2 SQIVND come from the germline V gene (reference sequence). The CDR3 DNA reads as TGTGCCAGTTCCAGGTCTGCAGGCGTTAACTATGGCTACACCTTC. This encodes CASSRSAGVNYGYTF.

The CDR3, as DNA: TGCGCCAGCAGCTCCAGCTTACCCCGAGGCGAGCAGTACTTC. It codes for CASSSSLPRGEQYF. The chain employs TRBV5-1 and TRBJ2-7; D remains ambiguous. Between the trimmed V and J ends, which lost 3 bases and 6 bases, there was a span of 16 bases. This CDR3 region has 14 residues. Germline assignment: CDR1 SGHRS and CDR2 YFSETQ.

The CDR3 protein is CASSSRQTATNEKLFF. The DNA for the CDR3 is TGTGCCAGCAGCTCCCGACAGACTGCAACTAATGAAAAACTGTTTTTT. The chain has TRBV7-9 and TRBJ1-4; perhaps TRBD1 as D (5 bases). The V end was cut by 4 bases, the J end by 0 bases, with 12 bases between. Germline lookup yields CDR1 SEHNR and CDR2 FQNEAQ (reference sequence). The CDR3 covers 16 residues.

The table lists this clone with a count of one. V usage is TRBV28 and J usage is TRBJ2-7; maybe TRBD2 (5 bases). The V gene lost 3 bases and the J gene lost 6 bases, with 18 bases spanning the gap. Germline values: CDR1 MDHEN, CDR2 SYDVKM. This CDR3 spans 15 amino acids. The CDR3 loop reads CASSFIRGRASEQYF. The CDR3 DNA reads TGTGCCAGCAGTTTTATTCGTGGGAGAGCGAGCGAGCAGTACTTC. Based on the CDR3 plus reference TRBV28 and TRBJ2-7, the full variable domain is DVKVTQSSRYLVKRTGEKVFLECVQDMDHENMFWYRQDPGLGLRLIYFSYDVKMKEKGDIPEGYSVSREKKERFSLILESASTNQTSMYLCASSFIRGRASEQYFGPGTRLTVT.

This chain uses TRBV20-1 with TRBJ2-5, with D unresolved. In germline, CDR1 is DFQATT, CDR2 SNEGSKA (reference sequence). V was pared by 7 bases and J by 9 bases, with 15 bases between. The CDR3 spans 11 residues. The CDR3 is CSGATGEAQYF. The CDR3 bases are TGCAGTGGAGCGACCGGCGAGGCCCAGTACTTC.

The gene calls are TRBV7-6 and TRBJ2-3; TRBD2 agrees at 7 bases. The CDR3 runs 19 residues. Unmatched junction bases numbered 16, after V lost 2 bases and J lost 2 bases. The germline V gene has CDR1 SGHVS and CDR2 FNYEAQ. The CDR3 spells CASSLLLGWPSGLTDTQYF. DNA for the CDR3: TGTGCCAGCAGCTTATTACTTGGGTGGCCTAGCGGCCTCACAGATACGCAGTATTTT.

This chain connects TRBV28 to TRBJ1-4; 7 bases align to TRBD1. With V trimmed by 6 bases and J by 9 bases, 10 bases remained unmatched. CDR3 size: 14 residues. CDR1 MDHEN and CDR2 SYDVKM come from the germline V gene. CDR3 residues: CASRPTGIIQKLFF. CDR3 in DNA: TGTGCCAGCAGACCGACAGGGATAATCCAAAAACTGTTTTTT.

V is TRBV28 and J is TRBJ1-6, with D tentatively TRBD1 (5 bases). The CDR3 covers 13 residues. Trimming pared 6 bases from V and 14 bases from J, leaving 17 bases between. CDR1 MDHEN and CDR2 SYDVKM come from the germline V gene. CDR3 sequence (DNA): TGTGCCAGCAGCACTGACAGAATTCAGGCCCTCCACTTT. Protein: CASSTDRIQALHF.